This TCR beta chain was found in a study of beta chain features in type 1 diabetes. Whole-study findings and limits: Within each of all four CD4+ subsets, Type 1 diabetes patients had TCRB CDR3s that were moderately but significantly shorter.

The entirety of the isolated RNA underwent reverse transcription, so expressed TCRB transcripts were sequenced. Generated by immunoSEQ multiplex PCR, the TCRdb table keeps only in-frame clones and is missing some. The profile shows some 640,000 clones, over 12% of them singletons. Comments on this clone: Its matching antigen is unknown. The same CDR3 is also encoded by other DNA sequences in this sample.

This TCR derives from a man aged 18 to 35 with type 1 diabetes. The specimen was naive CD4+ T cells from blood.

This chain's CDR3 is CSARGQGEAFF. CDR3 DNA: TGCAGTGCTAGAGGACAGGGTGAAGCTTTCTTT. The rearrangement uses TRBV20-1 and TRBJ1-1; 7 bases line up with TRBD1. This CDR3 is built from 11 residues. From germline, CDR1 is DFQATT and CDR2 SNEGSKA (reference sequence). With V trimmed by 1 base and J by 7 bases, 0 bases remained unmatched.